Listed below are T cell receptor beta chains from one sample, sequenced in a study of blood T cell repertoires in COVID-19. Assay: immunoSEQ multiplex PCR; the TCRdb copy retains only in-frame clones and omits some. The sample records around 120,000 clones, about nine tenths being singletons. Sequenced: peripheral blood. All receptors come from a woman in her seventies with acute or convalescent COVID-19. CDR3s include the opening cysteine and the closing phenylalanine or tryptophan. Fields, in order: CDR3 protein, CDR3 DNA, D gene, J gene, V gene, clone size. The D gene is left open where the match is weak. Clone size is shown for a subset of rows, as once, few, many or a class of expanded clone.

cdr3_aa: CAWTVGVNEQFF
cdr3_nt: TGTGCCTGGACCGTCGGGGTCAATGAGCAGTTCTTC
d_call: NA
j_call: TRBJ2-1
v_call: TRBV30
clone_size: NA

cdr3_aa: CASSLDRQRSGNTIYF
cdr3_nt: TGTGCCAGCAGCTTAGATCGGCAGCGCTCTGGAAACACCATATATTTT
d_call: NA
j_call: TRBJ1-3
v_call: TRBV7-6
clone_size: NA

cdr3_aa: CAWNTQGSGNTIYF
cdr3_nt: TGTGCCTGGAACACACAGGGTTCTGGAAACACCATATATTTT
d_call: NA
j_call: TRBJ1-3
v_call: TRBV30
clone_size: NA

cdr3_aa: CATSRERAPYYGYTF
cdr3_nt: TGTGCCACCAGCAGAGAGAGGGCTCCATACTATGGCTACACCTTC
d_call: NA
j_call: TRBJ1-2
v_call: TRBV15
clone_size: NA

cdr3_aa: CASSEDRGTSGANVLTF
cdr3_nt: TGTGCCAGCAGTGAAGACAGGGGGACCTCTGGGGCCAACGTCCTGACTTTC
d_call: TRBD1
j_call: TRBJ2-6
v_call: TRBV25-1
clone_size: NA

cdr3_aa: CARKTVSGANVLTF
cdr3_nt: TGCGCCAGGAAGACAGTCTCTGGGGCCAACGTCCTGACTTTC
d_call: NA
j_call: TRBJ2-6
v_call: TRBV23-1
clone_size: NA

cdr3_aa: CASSFGGGGGYTF
cdr3_nt: TGTGCCAGCAGCTTTGGCGGGGGTGGAGGCTACACCTTC
d_call: NA
j_call: TRBJ1-2
v_call: TRBV12-1
clone_size: NA

cdr3_aa: CASSLTGQGTDTQYF
cdr3_nt: TGTGCCAGCAGCTTAACGGGACAGGGCACAGATACGCAGTATTTT
d_call: TRBD1
j_call: TRBJ2-3
v_call: TRBV7-3
clone_size: NA

cdr3_aa: CASSIPAGAGSSYEQYF
cdr3_nt: TGTGCCAGTAGTATACCCGCGGGAGCGGGGAGCTCCTACGAGCAGTACTTC
d_call: TRBD2
j_call: TRBJ2-7
v_call: TRBV19
clone_size: NA

cdr3_aa: CASRGRVGTNTGELFF
cdr3_nt: TGTGCCAGCAGGGGGCGCGTCGGTACGAACACCGGGGAGCTGTTTTTT
d_call: NA
j_call: TRBJ2-2
v_call: TRBV25-1
clone_size: NA

cdr3_aa: CASSFAASPEAFF
cdr3_nt: TGTGCCAGCAGTTTTGCGGCATCCCCTGAAGCTTTCTTT
d_call: NA
j_call: TRBJ1-1
v_call: TRBV12-3/TRBV12-4
clone_size: NA

cdr3_aa: CASSLTYGSTF
cdr3_nt: TGTGCCAGCAGCTTGACCTACGGGTCCACCTTC
d_call: NA
j_call: TRBJ1-2
v_call: TRBV7-9
clone_size: NA

cdr3_aa: CASSAFSLAGRYNEQFF
cdr3_nt: TGTGCCAGCAGTGCCTTTTCCCTAGCGGGGAGGTACAATGAGCAGTTCTTC
d_call: TRBD2
j_call: TRBJ2-1
v_call: TRBV2
clone_size: NA

cdr3_aa: CASSEPLNTEAFF
cdr3_nt: TGTGCCAGCAGTGAACCGTTAAACACTGAAGCTTTCTTT
d_call: NA
j_call: TRBJ1-1
v_call: TRBV6-1
clone_size: NA

cdr3_aa: CKTGDDSYEQYF
cdr3_nt: TGTAAAACAGGGGATGATTCCTACGAGCAGTACTTC
d_call: TRBD1
j_call: TRBJ2-7
v_call: TRBV10-3
clone_size: NA

cdr3_aa: CASSSGQGRDGYTF
cdr3_nt: TGCGCCAGCAGCTCGGGACAGGGCAGGGATGGCTACACCTTC
d_call: TRBD1
j_call: TRBJ1-2
v_call: TRBV5-1
clone_size: NA

cdr3_aa: CASSGEHWSYGYTF
cdr3_nt: TGTGCCAGCAGTGGGGAGCACTGGAGCTATGGCTACACCTTC
d_call: NA
j_call: TRBJ1-2
v_call: TRBV2
clone_size: few

cdr3_aa: CASSPREGALTGELFF
cdr3_nt: TGTGCCAGCTCACCACGAGAGGGGGCCCTCACCGGGGAGCTGTTTTTT
d_call: TRBD1
j_call: TRBJ2-2
v_call: TRBV18
clone_size: once

cdr3_aa: CASRTGTGGFNQPQHF
cdr3_nt: TGTGCCAGTAGGACCGGGACAGGGGGCTTCAATCAGCCCCAGCATTTT
d_call: TRBD1
j_call: TRBJ1-5
v_call: TRBV19
clone_size: few

cdr3_aa: CASSQGFLGNTIYF
cdr3_nt: TGTGCCAGCAGTCAGGGTTTTCTTGGAAACACCATATATTTT
d_call: NA
j_call: TRBJ1-3
v_call: TRBV28
clone_size: NA

cdr3_aa: CASSQVDFGQVGGNTIYF
cdr3_nt: TGCGCCAGCAGCCAAGTTGATTTTGGACAGGTCGGGGGAAACACCATATATTTT
d_call: TRBD1
j_call: TRBJ1-3
v_call: TRBV4-1
clone_size: NA

cdr3_aa: CASSPGLAFDTQYF
cdr3_nt: TGTGCCAGCAGCCCGGGACTAGCGTTCGATACGCAGTATTTT
d_call: TRBD2
j_call: TRBJ2-3
v_call: TRBV3-1/TRBV3-2
clone_size: NA

cdr3_aa: CASSDRRQGTNYGYTF
cdr3_nt: TGTGCCAGCAGTGACCGAAGACAGGGTACCAACTATGGCTACACCTTC
d_call: TRBD1
j_call: TRBJ1-2
v_call: TRBV28
clone_size: NA

cdr3_aa: CASSKDNYKNIQYF
cdr3_nt: TGTGCCAGCAGTAAGGACAACTACAAAAACATTCAGTACTTC
d_call: NA
j_call: TRBJ2-4
v_call: TRBV2
clone_size: NA

cdr3_aa: CASTPGLAGILTDTQYF
cdr3_nt: TGTGCCAGTACCCCGGGGCTAGCGGGGATTCTCACAGATACGCAGTATTTT
d_call: TRBD2
j_call: TRBJ2-3
v_call: TRBV19
clone_size: NA

cdr3_aa: CASSDGRVLDGYTF
cdr3_nt: TGTGCCAGCAGTGACGGCAGGGTTCTAGATGGCTACACCTTC
d_call: NA
j_call: TRBJ1-2
v_call: TRBV2
clone_size: NA

cdr3_aa: CAIVEGSNTGELFF
cdr3_nt: TGTGCCATCGTGGAGGGTTCGAACACCGGGGAGCTGTTTTTT
d_call: NA
j_call: TRBJ2-2
v_call: TRBV2
clone_size: NA

cdr3_aa: CASSLDREQETQYF
cdr3_nt: TGTGCCAGTAGTCTGGACAGGGAACAAGAGACCCAGTACTTC
d_call: TRBD1
j_call: TRBJ2-5
v_call: TRBV19
clone_size: NA

cdr3_aa: CASSPLTGPGNTIYF
cdr3_nt: TGTGCCAGCAGTCCCTTGACAGGGCCAGGAAACACCATATATTTT
d_call: TRBD1
j_call: TRBJ1-3
v_call: TRBV28
clone_size: NA

cdr3_aa: CASSEVPQAYF
cdr3_nt: TGTGCCAGCAGTGAGGTACCTCAAGCGTACTTC
d_call: NA
j_call: TRBJ2-7
v_call: TRBV6-1
clone_size: NA

cdr3_aa: CASSLELAGEETQYF
cdr3_nt: TGTGCCAGCAGCTTGGAATTGGCGGGGGAAGAGACCCAGTACTTC
d_call: TRBD2
j_call: TRBJ2-5
v_call: TRBV5-4
clone_size: once

cdr3_aa: CASSPPALETQYF
cdr3_nt: TGTGCCAGCTCACCACCGGCATTGGAGACCCAGTACTTC
d_call: NA
j_call: TRBJ2-5
v_call: TRBV18
clone_size: NA

cdr3_aa: CSVDLIFGYTF
cdr3_nt: TGCAGCGTTGACCTTATTTTTGGCTACACCTTC
d_call: NA
j_call: TRBJ1-2
v_call: TRBV29-1
clone_size: NA

cdr3_aa: CASSFQLYGANVLTF
cdr3_nt: TGTGCCAGCAGTTTTCAGTTGTATGGGGCCAACGTCCTGACTTTC
d_call: NA
j_call: TRBJ2-6
v_call: TRBV28
clone_size: NA

cdr3_aa: CASSAVAGAYNEQFF
cdr3_nt: TGTGCCAGCAGCGCTGTCGCGGGGGCTTACAATGAGCAGTTCTTC
d_call: NA
j_call: TRBJ2-1
v_call: TRBV2
clone_size: NA

cdr3_aa: CASSQAVNTGELFF
cdr3_nt: TGTGCCAGCAGCCAAGCGGTGAACACCGGGGAGCTGTTTTTT
d_call: NA
j_call: TRBJ2-2
v_call: TRBV3-1/TRBV3-2
clone_size: NA

cdr3_aa: CASSGGTGVAGELFF
cdr3_nt: TGTGCCAGCAGTGGGGGGACAGGGGTGGCCGGGGAGCTGTTTTTT
d_call: TRBD1
j_call: TRBJ2-2
v_call: TRBV25-1
clone_size: NA

cdr3_aa: CASSYGYEQYF
cdr3_nt: TGTGCCAGCAGCTACGGGTACGAGCAGTACTTC
d_call: NA
j_call: TRBJ2-7
v_call: TRBV5-4
clone_size: NA

cdr3_aa: CASSLGLAGQETQYF
cdr3_nt: TGTGCCAGCAGTTTAGGACTAGCGGGGCAAGAGACCCAGTACTTC
d_call: TRBD2
j_call: TRBJ2-5
v_call: TRBV28
clone_size: NA

cdr3_aa: CASSIDGWATSNTEAFF
cdr3_nt: TGTGCCAGTAGTATAGATGGATGGGCTACTTCGAACACTGAAGCTTTCTTT
d_call: NA
j_call: TRBJ1-1
v_call: TRBV19
clone_size: NA

cdr3_aa: CASSPRRGTENSYEQYF
cdr3_nt: TGTGCCAGTAGTCCACGACGGGGGACAGAGAACTCCTACGAGCAGTACTTC
d_call: NA
j_call: TRBJ2-7
v_call: TRBV19
clone_size: NA

cdr3_aa: CASSFRGADGGYTF
cdr3_nt: TGTGCCAGCAGCTTCCGGGGGGCCGATGGAGGCTACACCTTC
d_call: NA
j_call: TRBJ1-2
v_call: TRBV5-5
clone_size: NA

cdr3_aa: CSVARAGLTGELFF
cdr3_nt: TGCAGCGTCGCTCGGGCGGGGCTCACCGGGGAGCTGTTTTTT
d_call: NA
j_call: TRBJ2-2
v_call: TRBV29-1
clone_size: NA

cdr3_aa: CASSVGRGGPTGANVLTF
cdr3_nt: TGTGCCAGCAGCGTAGGTAGAGGGGGCCCTACTGGGGCCAACGTCCTGACTTTC
d_call: TRBD1
j_call: TRBJ2-6
v_call: TRBV9
clone_size: NA

cdr3_aa: CASSLGTGVNSPLHF
cdr3_nt: TGTGCCAGCAGCTTAGGGACAGGGGTTAATTCACCCCTCCACTTT
d_call: TRBD1
j_call: TRBJ1-6
v_call: TRBV7-9
clone_size: NA

cdr3_aa: CATSRGGTPSREAFF
cdr3_nt: TGTGCCACCAGCAGAGGTGGGACACCCTCTCGTGAAGCTTTCTTT
d_call: NA
j_call: TRBJ1-1
v_call: TRBV15
clone_size: NA

cdr3_aa: CASSVQGTGVNTGELFF
cdr3_nt: TGTGCCAGCAGCGTCCAAGGGACAGGGGTTAACACCGGGGAGCTGTTTTTT
d_call: TRBD1
j_call: TRBJ2-2
v_call: TRBV9
clone_size: NA

cdr3_aa: CASSRDRESEAFF
cdr3_nt: TGTGCCAGCTCACGGGACAGGGAGAGTGAAGCTTTCTTT
d_call: TRBD1
j_call: TRBJ1-1
v_call: TRBV18
clone_size: NA

cdr3_aa: CAWSPRGGLDTPLHF
cdr3_nt: TGTGCCTGGAGCCCCCGGGGAGGATTGGATACACCCCTCCACTTT
d_call: NA
j_call: TRBJ1-6
v_call: TRBV30
clone_size: NA